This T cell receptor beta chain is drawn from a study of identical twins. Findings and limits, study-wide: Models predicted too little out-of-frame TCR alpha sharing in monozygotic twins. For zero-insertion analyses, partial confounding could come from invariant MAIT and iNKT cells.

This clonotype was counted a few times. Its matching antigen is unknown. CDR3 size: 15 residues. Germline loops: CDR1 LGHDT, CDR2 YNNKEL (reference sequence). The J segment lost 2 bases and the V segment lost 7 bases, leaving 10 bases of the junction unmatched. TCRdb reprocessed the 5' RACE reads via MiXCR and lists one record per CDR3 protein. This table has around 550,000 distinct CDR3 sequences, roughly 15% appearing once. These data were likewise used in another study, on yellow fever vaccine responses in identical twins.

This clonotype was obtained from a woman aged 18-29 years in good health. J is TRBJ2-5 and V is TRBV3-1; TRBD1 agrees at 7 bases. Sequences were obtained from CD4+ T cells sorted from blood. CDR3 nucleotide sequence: TGTGCCAGCACTAGGGGGCAAGTGCAACAAGAGACCCAGTACTTC. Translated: CASTRGQVQQETQYF.